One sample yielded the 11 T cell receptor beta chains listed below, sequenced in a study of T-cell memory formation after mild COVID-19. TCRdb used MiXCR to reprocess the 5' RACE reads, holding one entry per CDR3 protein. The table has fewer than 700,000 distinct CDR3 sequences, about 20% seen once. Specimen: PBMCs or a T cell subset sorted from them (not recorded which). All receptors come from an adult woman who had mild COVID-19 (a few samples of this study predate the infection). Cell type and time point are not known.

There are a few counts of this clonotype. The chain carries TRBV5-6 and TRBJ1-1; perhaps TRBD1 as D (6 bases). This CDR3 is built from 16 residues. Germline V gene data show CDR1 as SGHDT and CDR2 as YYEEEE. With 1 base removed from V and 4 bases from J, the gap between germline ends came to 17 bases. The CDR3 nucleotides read TGTGCCAGCAGCTTGCCTGGGGGGCCCAGGACCACTGAAGCTTTCTTT. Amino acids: CASSLPGGPRTTEAFF.

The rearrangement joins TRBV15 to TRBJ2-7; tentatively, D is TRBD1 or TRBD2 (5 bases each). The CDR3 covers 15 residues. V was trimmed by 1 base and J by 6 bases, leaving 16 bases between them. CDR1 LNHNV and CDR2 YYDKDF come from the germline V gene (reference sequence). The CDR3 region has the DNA TGTGCCACCAGCAGAGTTGGACAAGGAGAGGGCGAGCAGTACTTC. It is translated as CATSRVGQGEGEQYF.

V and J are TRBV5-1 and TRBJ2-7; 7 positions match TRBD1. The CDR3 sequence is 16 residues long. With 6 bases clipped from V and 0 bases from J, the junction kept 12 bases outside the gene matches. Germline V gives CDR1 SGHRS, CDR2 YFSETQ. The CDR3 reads CASIPGPGGNSYEQYF. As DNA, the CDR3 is TGCGCCAGCATCCCGGGTCCAGGGGGAAACTCCTACGAGCAGTACTTC. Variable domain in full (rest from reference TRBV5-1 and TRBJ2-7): KAGVTQTPRYLIKTRGQQVTLSCSPISGHRSVSWYQQTPGQGLQFLFEYFSETQRNKGNFPGRFSGRQFSNSRSEMNVSTLELGDSALYLCASIPGPGGNSYEQYFGPGTRLTVT.

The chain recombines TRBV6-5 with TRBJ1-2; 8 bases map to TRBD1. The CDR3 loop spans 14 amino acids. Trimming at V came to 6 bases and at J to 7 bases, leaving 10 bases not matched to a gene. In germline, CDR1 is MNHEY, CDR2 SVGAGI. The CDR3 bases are TGTGCCAGCAGGACGACAGGGGATCGAGTTGGCTACACCTTC. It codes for CASRTTGDRVGYTF.

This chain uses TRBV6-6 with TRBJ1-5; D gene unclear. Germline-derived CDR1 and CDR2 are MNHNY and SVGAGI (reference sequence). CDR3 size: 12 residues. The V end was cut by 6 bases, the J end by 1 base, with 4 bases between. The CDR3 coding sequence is TGTGCCAGCAGGTCAAGCAATCAGCCCCAGCATTTT. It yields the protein CASRSSNQPQHF.

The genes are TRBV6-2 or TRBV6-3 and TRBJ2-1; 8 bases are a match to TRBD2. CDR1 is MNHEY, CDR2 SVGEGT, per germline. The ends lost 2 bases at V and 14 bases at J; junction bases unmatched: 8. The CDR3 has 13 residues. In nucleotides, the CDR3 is TGTGCCAGCAGTTACCTATCCGGACTAGCTGAGTTCTTC. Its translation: CASSYLSGLAEFF.

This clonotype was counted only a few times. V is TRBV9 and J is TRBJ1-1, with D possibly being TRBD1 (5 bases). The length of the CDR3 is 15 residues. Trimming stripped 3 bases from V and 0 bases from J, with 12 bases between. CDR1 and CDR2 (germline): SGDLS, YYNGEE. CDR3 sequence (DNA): TGTGCCAGCAGCGCCGGGGGAAACCTGAACACTGAAGCTTTCTTT. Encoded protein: CASSAGGNLNTEAFF.

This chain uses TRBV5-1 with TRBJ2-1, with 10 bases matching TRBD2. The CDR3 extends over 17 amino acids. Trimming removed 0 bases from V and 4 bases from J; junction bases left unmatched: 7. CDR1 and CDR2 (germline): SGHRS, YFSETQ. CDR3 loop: CASSLVSGGAGYNEQFF. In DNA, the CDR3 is TGCGCCAGCAGCTTGGTCAGCGGGGGGGCCGGATACAATGAGCAGTTCTTC.

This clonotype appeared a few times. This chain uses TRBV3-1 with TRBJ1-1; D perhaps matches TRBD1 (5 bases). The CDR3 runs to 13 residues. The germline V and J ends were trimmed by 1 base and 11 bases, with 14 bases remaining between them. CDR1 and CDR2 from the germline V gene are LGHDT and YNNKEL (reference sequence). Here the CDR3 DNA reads TGTGCCAGCAGCCAAGGGGGACCCCCAGGGGCTTTCTTT. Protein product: CASSQGGPPGAFF.

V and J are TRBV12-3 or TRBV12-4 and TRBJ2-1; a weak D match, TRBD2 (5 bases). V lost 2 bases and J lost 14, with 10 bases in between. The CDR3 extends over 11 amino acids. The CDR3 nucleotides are TGTGCCAGCAGTTTAACGGGAAAGAAGTTCTTC. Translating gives CASSLTGKKFF.

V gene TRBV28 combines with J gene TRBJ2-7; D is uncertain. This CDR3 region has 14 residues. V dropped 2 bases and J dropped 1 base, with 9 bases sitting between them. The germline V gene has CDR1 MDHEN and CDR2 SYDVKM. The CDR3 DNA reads TGTGCCAGCAGTTTAATAAGCGAATCCTACGAGCAGTACTTC. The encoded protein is CASSLISESYEQYF.